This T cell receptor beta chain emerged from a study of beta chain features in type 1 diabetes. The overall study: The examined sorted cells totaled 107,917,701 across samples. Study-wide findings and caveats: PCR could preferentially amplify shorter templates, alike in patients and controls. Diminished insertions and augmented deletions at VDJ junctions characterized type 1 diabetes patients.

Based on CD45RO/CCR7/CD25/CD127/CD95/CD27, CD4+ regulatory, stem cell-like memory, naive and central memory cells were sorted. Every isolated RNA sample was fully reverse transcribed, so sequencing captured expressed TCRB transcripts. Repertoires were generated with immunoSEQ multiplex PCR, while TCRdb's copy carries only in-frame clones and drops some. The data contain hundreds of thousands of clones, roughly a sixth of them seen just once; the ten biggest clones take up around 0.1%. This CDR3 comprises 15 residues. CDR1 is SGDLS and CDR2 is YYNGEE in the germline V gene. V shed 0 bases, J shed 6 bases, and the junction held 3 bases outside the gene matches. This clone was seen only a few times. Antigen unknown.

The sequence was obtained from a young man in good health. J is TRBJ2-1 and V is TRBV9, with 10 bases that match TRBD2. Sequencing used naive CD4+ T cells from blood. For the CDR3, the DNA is TGTGCCAGCAGCGTAGGGGAGCGGGGGGGCAATGAGCAGTTCTTC. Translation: CASSVGERGGNEQFF. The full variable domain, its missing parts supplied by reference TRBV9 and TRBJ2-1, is DSGVTQTPKHLITATGQRVTLRCSPRSGDLSVYWYQQSLDQGLQFLIQYYNGEERAKGNILERFSAQQFPDLHSELNLSSLELGDSALYFCASSVGERGGNEQFFGPGTRLTVL.